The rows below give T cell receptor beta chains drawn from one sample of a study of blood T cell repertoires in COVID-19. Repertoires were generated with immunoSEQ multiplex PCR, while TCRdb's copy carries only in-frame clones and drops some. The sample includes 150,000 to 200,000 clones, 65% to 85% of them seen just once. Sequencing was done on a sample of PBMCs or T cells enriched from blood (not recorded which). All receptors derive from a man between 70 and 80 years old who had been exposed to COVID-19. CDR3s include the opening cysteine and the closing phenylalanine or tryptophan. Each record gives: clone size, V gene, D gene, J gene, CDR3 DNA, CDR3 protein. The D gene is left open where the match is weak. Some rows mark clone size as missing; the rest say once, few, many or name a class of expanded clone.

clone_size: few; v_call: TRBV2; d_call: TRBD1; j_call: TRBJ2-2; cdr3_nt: TGTGCCAGCAATTGGGACAGGGTTGTCGGGGAGCTGTTTTTT; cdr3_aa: CASNWDRVVGELFF
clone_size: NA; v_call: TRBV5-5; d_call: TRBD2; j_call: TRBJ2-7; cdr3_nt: TGTGCCAGCAGCAAAACTAGCGGGGGCCACTACGAGCAGTACTTC; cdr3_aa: CASSKTSGGHYEQYF
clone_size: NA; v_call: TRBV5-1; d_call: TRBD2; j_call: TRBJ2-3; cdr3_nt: TGCGCCAGCAGCACCGGGACTAGCGGAGTTTGGACAGATACGCAGTATTTT; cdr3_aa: CASSTGTSGVWTDTQYF
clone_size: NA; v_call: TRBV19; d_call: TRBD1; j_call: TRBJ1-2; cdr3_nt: TGTGCCAGTAGTGTGGACAGGGGGCTGGCGGGCTACACCTTC; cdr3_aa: CASSVDRGLAGYTF
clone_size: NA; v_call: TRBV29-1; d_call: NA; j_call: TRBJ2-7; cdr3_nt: TGCAGCGTCTCACCGAGCTCCTACGAGCAGTACTTC; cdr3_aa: CSVSPSSYEQYF
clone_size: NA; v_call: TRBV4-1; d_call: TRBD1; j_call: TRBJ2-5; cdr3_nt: TGCGCCAGCGGCAAAACAGGGGGGGAGACCCAGTACTTC; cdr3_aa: CASGKTGGETQYF
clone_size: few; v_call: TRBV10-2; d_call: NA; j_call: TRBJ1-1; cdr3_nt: TGCGCCAGCAGTGAACAGGGTAGAACTGAAGCTTTCTTT; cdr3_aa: CASSEQGRTEAFF
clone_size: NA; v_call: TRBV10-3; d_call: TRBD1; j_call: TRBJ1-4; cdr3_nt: TGTGCCATCAGGCAGGGGGCGGCGGCGAGGGAAAAACTGTTTTTT; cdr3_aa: CAIRQGAAAREKLFF
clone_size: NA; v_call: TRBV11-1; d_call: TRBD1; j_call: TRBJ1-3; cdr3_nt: TGTGCCAGCAGCTTCAAAGGGGGCCCTGGAAACACCATATATTTT; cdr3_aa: CASSFKGGPGNTIYF
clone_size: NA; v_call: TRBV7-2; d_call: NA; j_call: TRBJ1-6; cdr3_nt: TGTGCCAGCAGCTTAGGGTCCGGGACACTTAGTTCACCCCTCCACTTT; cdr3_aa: CASSLGSGTLSSPLHF
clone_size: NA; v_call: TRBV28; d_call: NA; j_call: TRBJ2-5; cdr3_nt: TGTGCCAGCAGGTCGGTGGAGACCCAGTACTTC; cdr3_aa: CASRSVETQYF
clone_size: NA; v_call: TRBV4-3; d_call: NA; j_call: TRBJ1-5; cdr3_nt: TGCGCCAGCAGCCAAACTTGGGAGGGTTACAATCAGCCCCAGCATTTT; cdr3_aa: CASSQTWEGYNQPQHF
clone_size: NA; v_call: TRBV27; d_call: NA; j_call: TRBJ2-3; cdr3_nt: TGTGCCAGCAGGTCCCCTTTTGGGGGGGGCAGCACAGATACGCAGTATTTT; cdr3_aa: CASRSPFGGGSTDTQYF
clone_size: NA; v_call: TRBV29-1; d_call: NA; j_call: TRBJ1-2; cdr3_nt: TGCAGCGTTGAATGGGGGGTAAATGGCTACACCTTC; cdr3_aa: CSVEWGVNGYTF
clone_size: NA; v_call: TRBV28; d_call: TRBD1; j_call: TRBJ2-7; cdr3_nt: TGTGCCAGCAGTTCACCGGGACAGCTGAGCTCCTACGAGCAGTACTTC; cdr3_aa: CASSSPGQLSSYEQYF
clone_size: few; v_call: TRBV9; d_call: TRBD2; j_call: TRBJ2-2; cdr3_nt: TGTGCCAGCAGCGTAGACACTAGCGCACCCCGTACCGGGGAGCTGTTTTTT; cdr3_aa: CASSVDTSAPRTGELFF
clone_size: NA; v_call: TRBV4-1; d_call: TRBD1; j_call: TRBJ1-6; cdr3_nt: TGCGCCAGCAGCCAGGGCCCGACAGGGGCGAATTCACCCCTCCACTTT; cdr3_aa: CASSQGPTGANSPLHF
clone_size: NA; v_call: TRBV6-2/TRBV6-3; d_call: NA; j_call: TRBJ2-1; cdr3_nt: TGTGCCAGCAGTTACTGGAGCGAGAAGGTAAATGAGCAGTTCTTC; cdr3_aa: CASSYWSEKVNEQFF
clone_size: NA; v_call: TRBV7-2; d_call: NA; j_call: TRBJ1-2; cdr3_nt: TGTGCCAGCAGCTTATGGCCCGAGGGTTATGGCTACACCTTC; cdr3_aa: CASSLWPEGYGYTF
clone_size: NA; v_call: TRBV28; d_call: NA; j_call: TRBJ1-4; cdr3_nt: TGTGCCAGCAGTTTATCGGGTAGACTCAATGAAAAACTGTTTTTT; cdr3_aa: CASSLSGRLNEKLFF
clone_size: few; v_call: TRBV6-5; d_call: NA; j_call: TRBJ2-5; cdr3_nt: TGTGCCAGCACCGAATTGGGCGTCGGTGAAGAGACCCAGTACTTC; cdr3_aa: CASTELGVGEETQYF
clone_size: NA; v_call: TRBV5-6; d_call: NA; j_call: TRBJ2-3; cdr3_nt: TGTGCCAGCAGCTTGGGGGGACAAGGCACAGATACGCAGTATTTT; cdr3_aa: CASSLGGQGTDTQYF
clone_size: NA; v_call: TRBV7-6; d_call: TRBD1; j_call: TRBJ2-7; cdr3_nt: TGTGCCAGCAGCTTAAGAGGGACAGGGTGGTCCTACGAGCAGTACTTC; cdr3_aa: CASSLRGTGWSYEQYF
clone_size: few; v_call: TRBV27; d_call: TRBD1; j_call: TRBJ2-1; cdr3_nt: TGTGCCAGCAGTTCAGGACAGGGGGTATACAATGAGCAGTTCTTC; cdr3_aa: CASSSGQGVYNEQFF
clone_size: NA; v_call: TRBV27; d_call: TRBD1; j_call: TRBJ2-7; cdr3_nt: TGTGCCAGCAGTTCTGACAGGGTCCCTTTTACCTACGAGCAGTACTTC; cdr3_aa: CASSSDRVPFTYEQYF
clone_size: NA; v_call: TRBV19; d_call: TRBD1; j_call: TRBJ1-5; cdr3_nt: TGTGCCACCTGGGGACAGGGGGCAAATCAGCCCCAGCATTTT; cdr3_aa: CATWGQGANQPQHF
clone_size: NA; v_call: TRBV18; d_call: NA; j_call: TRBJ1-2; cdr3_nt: TGTGCCAGCTCACCCCTTGGGCAGGAAGCTAACTATGGCTACACCTTC; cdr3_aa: CASSPLGQEANYGYTF
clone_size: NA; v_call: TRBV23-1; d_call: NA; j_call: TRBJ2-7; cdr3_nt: TGCGCCAGCAGTCGCCCAGGGATCTACGAGCAGTACTTC; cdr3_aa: CASSRPGIYEQYF
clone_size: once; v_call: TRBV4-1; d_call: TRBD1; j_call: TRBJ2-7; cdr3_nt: TGCGCCAGCAGCCAAGTAGTACAGGGGGTCCGTGAGCAGTACTTC; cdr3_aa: CASSQVVQGVREQYF